The clone carrying this T cell receptor beta chain was recorded many times. Its target is not known. This sample stems from a study of T cells in Graves' hyperthyroidism and ophthalmopathy. Study-level findings and limits: Ophthalmopathy, which appeared later, was predicted by the model a median about 6 months before onset. In blood, most of the thyroid clonotypes expanded above 0.001 were also present.

There were TCR beta CDR3 regions amplified from RNA transcripts. The HTBI primer set served for first-round RT-PCR of the TCR CDR3. One entry per CDR3 protein results from TCRdb running MiXCR on the multiplex PCR reads. This sample has around 580,000 distinct CDR3 sequences, with 46% found just once. These patients, aged 18 to 65, had recently diagnosed hyperthyroidism lasting under 2 months. Diagnoses rested on clinical symptoms, serum thyroxine and TRAb, thyroid ultrasound and orbital computed tomography. After removal of 10 bases from V and 2 bases from J, the junction contained 4 bases not matched to a gene. CDR3 length equals 14 residues. The germline V gene encodes CDR1 MNHEY and CDR2 SVGAGI.

Sequencing used peripheral blood or thyroid tissue (not recorded which). V gene TRBV6-5 combines with J gene TRBJ2-7, with 14 bases identical to TRBD2. The clonotype was recovered from a woman between 18 and 29 years old with Graves' hyperthyroidism. The CDR3 coding sequence is TGTGCCACGGGACTAGCGGGAGTTACCTACGAGCAGTACTTC. Protein: CATGLAGVTYEQYF.